One and the same sample provided the 28 T cell receptor beta chains below, sequenced in a study of T cell responses to AZD1222 COVID-19 vaccine. TCRdb's table, derived via immunoSEQ multiplex PCR, lists solely in-frame clones and lacks some. Of 100,000 to 150,000 clones listed, roughly 90% were seen once; the top ten hold roughly 1.6%. Specimen: peripheral blood, collected on day 0 of AZD1222 vaccination. Source of these receptors: an adult in good health.

This clone was counted once. The gene calls are TRBV28 and TRBJ2-7, with 11 bases lining up with TRBD2. CDR1 is MDHEN, CDR2 SYDVKM, per germline. J was trimmed by 5 bases and V by 5 bases; bases with no gene match: 17. This CDR3 is built from 18 residues. The CDR3 protein is CASSPKGSLLAGDHEQYF. DNA for the CDR3: TGTGCCAGCAGTCCCAAGGGGTCTTTACTAGCGGGAGACCACGAGCAGTACTTC. The full variable domain, in which reference TRBV28 and TRBJ2-7 provide the parts outside the CDR3, is DVKVTQSSRYLVKRTGEKVFLECVQDMDHENMFWYRQDPGLGLRLIYFSYDVKMKEKGDIPEGYSVSREKKERFSLILESASTNQTSMYLCASSPKGSLLAGDHEQYFGPGTRLTVT.

The gene calls are TRBV13 and TRBJ1-1, with TRBD1 matching 10 bases. The CDR3 is 16 amino acids. Germline values: CDR1 PRHDT, CDR2 FYEKMQ (reference sequence). V shed 4 bases and J 0 bases; nucleotides not matched to a gene: 5. The CDR3 DNA follows: TGTGCCAGCAGCTCACGGGACAGGGGAATGAACACTGAAGCTTTCTTT. Amino acids: CASSSRDRGMNTEAFF.

This chain links TRBV7-8 with TRBJ2-7, with a weak D call TRBD1 (6 bases). V was clipped by 3 bases and J by 3 bases, with 12 bases between them. The V gene's germline CDR1 is SGHVS and CDR2 FQNEAQ. The CDR3 sequence is 14 residues long. The CDR3 sequence: CASSFRRGSYEQYF. The CDR3 DNA reads as TGTGCCAGCAGCTTCCGCAGGGGAAGCTACGAGCAGTACTTC.

The chain employs TRBV27 and TRBJ2-3, with D possibly matching TRBD1 (5 bases). The CDR3 runs 13 residues. V was shortened by 3 bases and J by 4 bases, with 8 bases between the two germline ends. Germline values: CDR1 MNHEY, CDR2 SMNVEV (reference sequence). The CDR3: CASSFWGADTQYF. CDR3 sequence (DNA): TGTGCCAGCAGTTTTTGGGGCGCAGATACGCAGTATTTT.

The chain uses TRBV6-6 and TRBJ2-7; D is possibly TRBD1 or TRBD2 (5 bases each). The length of the CDR3 is 13 residues. Germline V gene sequence: CDR1 MNHNY, CDR2 SVGAGI (reference sequence). Trimming left V 2 bases short and J 1 base short, with 6 bases between. The CDR3 bases are TGTGCCAGCAGTTACGGGGGATCCTACGAGCAGTACTTC. It translates to CASSYGGSYEQYF.

This rearrangement joins TRBV6-5 to TRBJ1-2; possible D gene TRBD1, 6 bases. V was cut by 7 bases and J by 7 bases, with 16 bases left in between. This CDR3 spans 13 amino acids. Germline V CDR1 and CDR2: MNHEY, SVGAGI. CDR3 loop: CASTDRWGGGYTF. CDR3 nucleotide sequence: TGTGCCAGCACAGACAGGTGGGGAGGTGGCTACACCTTC.

The chain joins TRBV11-3 to TRBJ1-1, with a tentative D call TRBD1 (5 bases). Germline-derived CDR1 and CDR2 are SGHNT and YENEEA. The CDR3 is 15 amino acids. V lost 1 base and J lost 2, with 11 bases in between. CDR3 loop: CASSLGDGFNTEAFF. The CDR3 DNA reads as TGTGCCAGCAGCTTAGGGGACGGTTTCAACACTGAAGCTTTCTTT.

The J gene is TRBJ2-5, the V gene TRBV5-6; D unclear. The germline V gene encodes CDR1 SGHDT and CDR2 YYEEEE. Trimming pared 1 base from V and 5 bases from J, leaving 15 bases between. CDR3 length equals 15 residues. The CDR3 loop is CASSLSSGHLETQYF. CDR3 nucleotide sequence: TGTGCCAGCAGCTTGTCATCCGGCCATTTGGAGACCCAGTACTTC.

The V gene is TRBV7-3, the J gene TRBJ1-6, with D unclear. V was cut by 2 bases and J by 4 bases, with 9 bases left in between. CDR1 is SGHTA, CDR2 FQGTGA, per germline. The CDR3 sequence is 15 residues long. The CDR3: CASSLSRSYNSPLHF. The CDR3 DNA follows: TGTGCCAGCAGCTTATCAAGAAGTTATAATTCACCCCTCCACTTT.

The rearrangement uses TRBV6-1 and TRBJ1-3, with a tentative D call TRBD1 (5 bases). In germline, CDR1 is MNHNS, CDR2 SASEGT. V lost 1 base and J 2 bases, leaving 9 bases between the germline ends. This CDR3 has 15 amino acids. CDR3 region: CASSEVWTPGNTIYF. CDR3 nucleotide sequence: TGTGCCAGCAGTGAAGTATGGACACCTGGAAACACCATATATTTT.

The chain joins TRBV9 to TRBJ2-7; 7 bases map to TRBD1. J was trimmed by 4 bases and V by 9 bases; bases with no gene match: 13. Per the germline V gene, CDR1 is SGDLS and CDR2 is YYNGEE. The CDR3 consists of 14 residues. CDR3 amino acids: CATHTGTVSYEQYF. In DNA form, the CDR3 reads TGTGCCACACACACAGGGACAGTTTCGTACGAGCAGTACTTC.

The chain has TRBV6-4 and TRBJ2-5; 12 bases are a match to TRBD1. The germline CDR1 and CDR2 sequences are MRHNA and SNTAGT. With 3 bases clipped from V and 4 bases from J, the junction kept 0 bases outside the gene matches. The CDR3 length is 14 residues. In nucleotides, the CDR3 is TGTGCCAGCAGTGAGGGACAGGGGGCAGAGACCCAGTACTTC. Translation gives CASSEGQGAETQYF.

The gene calls are TRBV2 and TRBJ2-1, with TRBD2 matching 7 bases. Germline-derived CDR1 and CDR2 are SNHLY and FYNNEI. V lost 1 base, J lost 2 bases, and 5 bases stayed unmatched. The CDR3 is 16 residues long. CDR3 bases: TGTGCCAGCAGTGAAGTAGCGGGCACCGCCTACAATGAGCAGTTCTTC. It specifies CASSEVAGTAYNEQFF.

V is TRBV7-8 and J is TRBJ2-5; no clear D. Germline V CDR1 and CDR2: SGHVS, FQNEAQ. V was pared by 3 bases and J by 1 base, with 15 bases between. The CDR3 runs to 16 residues. The CDR3 loop reads CASSLLVAVFQETQYF. CDR3 nucleotides: TGTGCCAGCAGCTTGCTGGTTGCCGTATTCCAAGAGACCCAGTACTTC.

This sequence joins TRBV19 and TRBJ2-3, with 11 positions matching TRBD1. The length of the CDR3 is 15 residues. The germline CDR1 and CDR2 sequences are LNHDA and SQIVND (reference sequence). The junction had 5 bases not matched to a gene; V was cut back by 1 base and J by 8 bases. The CDR3, as DNA: TGTGCCAGTAGTATAGTAACCGGGACAGGGGGTACGCAGTATTTT. It specifies CASSIVTGTGGTQYF.

The chain links TRBV5-1 to TRBJ1-2, with D perhaps TRBD1 (5 bases). Deletions cut 1 base from V and 3 bases from J, with 16 bases between. The germline gives CDR1 SGHRS, CDR2 YFSETQ. The CDR3 sequence is 16 residues long. CDR3 coding DNA: TGCGCCAGCAGCTTGCCAAAGGGACCCGGGGACTATGGCTACACCTTC. Translating it yields CASSLPKGPGDYGYTF.

The V call is TRBV9, the J call TRBJ1-1; 8 nucleotides line up with TRBD1. Germline V gene lookup returns CDR1 SGDLS and CDR2 YYNGEE. This CDR3 has 16 amino acids. V was clipped by 4 bases and J by 3 bases; unmatched bases: 11. The CDR3 DNA reads as TGTGCCAGCAGCTTCCGGACAGGGCTTACGGACACTGAAGCTTTCTTT. Its translation is CASSFRTGLTDTEAFF.

The rearrangement joins TRBV7-8 to TRBJ1-5, with 9 bases lining up with TRBD1. Unmatched junction bases numbered 8, after V lost 2 bases and J lost 0 bases. Per germline, CDR1 SGHVS and CDR2 FQNEAQ. This CDR3 is built from 18 residues. In DNA, the CDR3 is TGTGCCAGCAGCTTACCTAGGACAGGGGATAATAGCAATCAGCCCCAGCATTTT. Translation gives CASSLPRTGDNSNQPQHF.

This clone has just one count. The chain couples TRBV4-2 to TRBJ1-3; no definite D call. Trimming stripped 4 bases from V and 4 bases from J, with 11 bases between. CDR3 length: 14 amino acids. Germline V gene lookup returns CDR1 LGHNA and CDR2 YNFKEQ. CDR3 in DNA: TGTGCCAGCAGCCCCGGGGTGGTAGGAAACACCATATATTTT. It specifies CASSPGVVGNTIYF.

The CDR3 sequence is CASSADRGGNSPLHF. The CDR3 DNA reads as TGTGCCAGCAGCGCTGACAGGGGCGGGAATTCACCCCTCCACTTT. The rearrangement joins TRBV2 to TRBJ1-6, with 8 bases that match TRBD1. Germline CDR1 SNHLY, CDR2 FYNNEI. The CDR3 runs 15 residues. The V segment lost 6 bases and the J segment 7 bases; nucleotides outside the gene matches: 8. Full variable domain (remainder filled in from reference TRBV2 and TRBJ1-6): EPEVTQTPSHQVTQMGQEVILRCVPISNHLYFYWYRQILGQKVEFLVSFYNNEISEKSEIFDDQFSVERPDGSNFTLKIRSTKLEDSAMYFCASSADRGGNSPLHFGNGTRLTVT.

The chain joins TRBV11-3 to TRBJ2-2; D is unclear. CDR3 length: 15 amino acids. Germline V gene lookup returns CDR1 SGHNT and CDR2 YENEEA. V was cut by 3 bases and J by 6 bases, with 14 bases left in between. CDR3 loop: CASSFIEFSSGELFF. CDR3 nucleotide sequence: TGTGCCAGCAGCTTCATAGAATTCAGCTCCGGGGAGCTGTTTTTT.

The chain has TRBV20-1 and TRBJ2-7, with 9 bases lining up with TRBD2. V lost 6 bases to trimming and J lost 3 bases; unmatched junction nucleotides: 18. The germline gives CDR1 DFQATT, CDR2 SNEGSKA (reference sequence). The CDR3 has 17 residues. The CDR3: CSASPPPYSGSIYEQYF. CDR3 in DNA: TGCAGTGCCAGTCCCCCTCCCTATAGCGGGAGTATCTACGAGCAGTACTTC.

This chain connects TRBV28 to TRBJ1-5; D possibly corresponds to TRBD1 (6 bases). Trimming took 1 base from V and 4 from J, leaving 14 bases between them. The CDR3 has 16 amino acids. Per germline, CDR1 MDHEN and CDR2 SYDVKM. As DNA, the CDR3 is TGTGCCAGCAGTTTATATTCACAGGGATTAAATCAGCCCCAGCATTTT. It translates to CASSLYSQGLNQPQHF.

V is TRBV6-5 and J is TRBJ2-7, with 10 bases identical to TRBD2. After removal of 7 bases from V and 3 bases from J, the junction contained 3 bases not matched to a gene. Germline lookup yields CDR1 MNHEY and CDR2 SVGAGI. CDR3 length equals 13 residues. The CDR3 DNA reads TGTGCCAGCACCAGGACTAGCGGCTACGAGCAGTACTTC. This translates into CASTRTSGYEQYF.

The V call is TRBV19, the J call TRBJ2-5; 9 positions match TRBD2. This CDR3 spans 15 amino acids. Per germline, CDR1 LNHDA and CDR2 SQIVND (reference sequence). The J segment lost 5 bases and the V segment lost 4 bases, leaving 8 bases of the junction unmatched. CDR3 bases: TGTGCCAGTAGTAAAGCGGGGGGCGAGTGGGAGACCCAGTACTTC. Protein sequence: CASSKAGGEWETQYF.

The rearrangement links TRBV3-1 (or the pseudogene TRBV3-2) to TRBJ2-2; the D is unclear. Trimming cost V 0 bases and J 2 bases, with 13 bases left between them. The V gene's germline CDR1 is LGHDT and CDR2 YNNKEL (reference sequence). The CDR3 runs 17 residues. CDR3 in amino acids: CASSQDGRYLNTGELFF. The DNA of the CDR3 is TGTGCCAGCAGCCAAGACGGCAGGTACCTTAACACCGGGGAGCTGTTTTTT.

The chain uses TRBV19 and TRBJ2-7; D tentatively reads TRBD1 or TRBD2 (6 bases each). V lost 2 bases to trimming and J lost 9 bases, with 14 bases between them. This CDR3 spans 13 amino acids. The germline V gene encodes CDR1 LNHDA and CDR2 SQIVND (reference sequence). The DNA of the CDR3 is TGTGCCAGTAGTATATTCGAGGGGGGCTGGCAGTACTTC. Protein product: CASSIFEGGWQYF.

The rearrangement joins TRBV7-6 to TRBJ2-6; D not certain. The CDR3 is made up of 15 amino acids. Trimming cost V 4 bases and J 3 bases, with 10 bases left between them. Germline-derived CDR1 and CDR2 are SGHVS and FNYEAQ. DNA for the CDR3: TGTGCCAGCAGCTCTCAGGCCTTTGGGGCCAACGTCCTGACTTTC. Protein product: CASSSQAFGANVLTF.